These 20 T cell receptor beta chains share one sample of origin, sequenced in a study of early T cells in non-severe SARS-CoV-2 infection. TCRdb re-called the 5' RACE reads through MiXCR, storing one row per CDR3 protein. The top ten hold 5.5% of the sample, which has 88,000 or so distinct CDR3 sequences, 15% seen once. Source material: whole blood. Receptors were obtained from an adult who was a healthcare worker with PCR-confirmed SARS-CoV-2 infection or an uninfected control (not recorded which).

This clonotype was found a few times. The chain carries TRBV27 and TRBJ2-1, with 9 bases matching TRBD1. Trimming took 4 bases from V and 12 from J; bases not matched to a gene: 28. The CDR3 has 20 residues. Germline values: CDR1 MNHEY, CDR2 SMNVEV (reference sequence). The CDR3 coding sequence is TGTGCCAGCAGTTCCCCCAGGTCGTGGTGGGACAGGGTTTCTTTTTATCGGCAGTTCTTC. Protein: CASSSPRSWWDRVSFYRQFF.

V and J are TRBV7-9 and TRBJ2-3; D is unresolved. Germline V gives CDR1 SEHNR, CDR2 FQNEAQ (reference sequence). The V gene lost 7 bases and the J gene lost 6 bases, with 11 bases spanning the gap. The CDR3 extends over 12 amino acids. The CDR3: CASTLLGDTQYF. The CDR3 bases are TGTGCCAGCACCCTTTTAGGTGATACGCAGTATTTT.

This chain links TRBV11-1 with TRBJ1-2, with D possibly matching TRBD1 (6 bases). V was cut by 5 bases and J by 1 base, with 14 bases left in between. The CDR3 sequence is 15 residues long. Germline V gene data show CDR1 as SGHAT and CDR2 as FQDESV (reference sequence). The CDR3 loop is CASSKAGDINYGYTF. CDR3 sequence (DNA): TGTGCCAGCAGCAAGGCGGGGGACATTAACTATGGCTACACCTTC.

This clonotype was detected a few times. The J gene is TRBJ1-4, the V gene TRBV28, with D possibly matching TRBD1 (6 bases). Germline V gene lookup returns CDR1 MDHEN and CDR2 SYDVKM. The V end was cut by 5 bases, the J end by 11 bases, with 12 bases between. The CDR3 totals 12 residues. The CDR3 here is CASSRQRGKLFF. The CDR3 DNA reads TGTGCCAGCAGTCGCCAGAGGGGGAAACTGTTTTTT.

This clonotype was recorded a few times. This sequence joins TRBV5-1 and TRBJ2-7; perhaps D is TRBD1 or TRBD2 (5 bases each). In germline, CDR1 is SGHRS, CDR2 YFSETQ. V lost 3 bases to trimming and J lost 3 bases, with 10 bases between them. The length of the CDR3 is 13 residues. The CDR3 loop reads CASSYRDGYEQYF. The CDR3, as DNA: TGCGCCAGCAGCTACCGGGACGGCTACGAGCAGTACTTC.

This clonotype has a count of ten or more. This chain links TRBV2 with TRBJ2-2; the D gene is possibly TRBD2 (6 bases). Looked up from germline, CDR1 is SNHLY and CDR2 is FYNNEI. V lost 4 bases, J lost 0 bases, and 12 bases lay in between. The CDR3 covers 16 residues. Written as DNA, the CDR3 is TGTGCCAGCAGTGGACAAGGGACTGCGAACACCGGGGAGCTGTTTTTT. It encodes CASSGQGTANTGELFF. The full variable domain, its missing parts supplied by reference TRBV2 and TRBJ2-2, is EPEVTQTPSHQVTQMGQEVILRCVPISNHLYFYWYRQILGQKVEFLVSFYNNEISEKSEIFDDQFSVERPDGSNFTLKIRSTKLEDSAMYFCASSGQGTANTGELFFGEGSRLTVL.

The chain carries TRBV27 and TRBJ1-5, with 8 bases fitting TRBD1. The V segment lost 2 bases and the J segment 9 bases; nucleotides outside the gene matches: 6. Germline CDR1 and CDR2: MNHEY and SMNVEV (reference sequence). CDR3 length: 14 amino acids. The CDR3 sequence is CASSLQGAGWPQHF. CDR3 coding DNA: TGTGCCAGCAGTTTACAGGGGGCGGGATGGCCCCAGCATTTT.

This clonotype was observed a handful of times. The chain couples TRBV11-2 to TRBJ2-3, with D maybe TRBD2 (5 bases). The CDR3 contains 16 residues. V dropped 3 bases and J dropped 3 bases, with 16 bases sitting between them. Germline V gene lookup returns CDR1 SGHAT and CDR2 FQNNGV. CDR3 coding DNA: TGTGCCAGCAGCTTTTTTCTTGGCGGGCCGACAGATACGCAGTATTTT. Protein product: CASSFFLGGPTDTQYF.

This clonotype was seen more than once but under ten times. V and J are TRBV7-2 and TRBJ2-3; D possibly corresponds to TRBD2 (5 bases). From germline, CDR1 is SGHTA and CDR2 FQGNSA. V lost 1 base to trimming and J lost 5 bases, with 22 bases between them. This CDR3 has 18 residues. The CDR3 loop is CASSLEFAGRNREDTQYF. CDR3 in DNA: TGTGCCAGCAGCTTAGAGTTTGCGGGTAGGAACCGGGAAGATACGCAGTATTTT. The entire variable domain, with the rest obtained from reference TRBV7-2 and TRBJ2-3, is as follows: GAGVSQSPSNKVTEKGKDVELRCDPISGHTALYWYRQSLGQGLEFLIYFQGNSAPDKSGLPSDRFSAERTGGSVSTLTIQRTQQEDSAVYLCASSLEFAGRNREDTQYFGPGTRLTVL.

This clonotype was detected ten times or more. The chain has TRBV3-1 and TRBJ2-7; maybe TRBD2 (6 bases). The length of the CDR3 is 14 residues. Germline V gene sequence: CDR1 LGHDT, CDR2 YNNKEL (reference sequence). V lost 2 bases and J 3 bases, leaving 11 bases between the germline ends. CDR3 region: CASSQPGTLYEQYF. The CDR3 DNA reads TGTGCCAGCAGCCAACCCGGGACTCTCTACGAGCAGTACTTC.

The chain links TRBV28 to TRBJ2-2, with D perhaps matching TRBD1 (5 bases). This CDR3 has 13 amino acids. Trimming removed 4 bases at V and 10 bases at J, with 13 bases between. CDR1 and CDR2 (germline): MDHEN, SYDVKM. The CDR3 DNA reads as TGTGCCAGCAGTTCGTACAGGCAATCGGAGCTGTTTTTT. Encoded protein: CASSSYRQSELFF. The entire variable domain, with the rest obtained from reference TRBV28 and TRBJ2-2, is as follows: DVKVTQSSRYLVKRTGEKVFLECVQDMDHENMFWYRQDPGLGLRLIYFSYDVKMKEKGDIPEGYSVSREKKERFSLILESASTNQTSMYLCASSSYRQSELFFGEGSRLTVL.

The V gene is TRBV4-2, the J gene TRBJ2-5, with D maybe TRBD1 (5 bases). Germline V lookup: CDR1 LGHNA, CDR2 YNFKEQ. The ends were cut back, 0 bases at V and 5 bases at J, with 19 bases in the middle. The CDR3 is 17 residues long. The CDR3 DNA sequence: TGTGCCAGCAGCCAAGAGGAAGGGGTGGCCCCCGATGAGACCCAGTACTTC. Its protein product is CASSQEEGVAPDETQYF.

The genes are TRBV4-1 and TRBJ2-7; 8 positions agree with TRBD1. CDR1 MGHRA and CDR2 YSYEKL come from the germline V gene. The CDR3 extends over 15 amino acids. V shed 4 bases and J 1 base; nucleotides not matched to a gene: 6. The CDR3 loop reads CASSRDWTGSYEQYF. CDR3 in DNA: TGCGCCAGCAGCCGGGATTGGACAGGGTCCTACGAGCAGTACTTC.

In this sample, this clonotype turned up a few times. This chain joins TRBV6-6 and TRBJ2-5; D remains unclear. The CDR3 length is 14 residues. Trimming took off 11 bases at V and 5 bases at J, with 21 bases between the two ends. Germline V gene sequence: CDR1 MNHNY, CDR2 SVGAGI (reference sequence). CDR3 nucleotides: TGTGCCTCCCGGGCTCCCGATCTTGCGGAGACCCAGTACTTC. This codes for CASRAPDLAETQYF.

This chain connects TRBV5-6 to TRBJ2-3, with D maybe TRBD1 (6 bases). V shed 7 bases and J shed 2 bases, with 14 bases lying between them. This CDR3 has 14 residues. Germline CDR1 SGHDT, CDR2 YYEEEE. The CDR3 DNA follows: TGTGCCAGCGGAGACAGGATCCTCACAGATACGCAGTATTTT. Translating gives CASGDRILTDTQYF.

This clonotype was seen more than once but under ten times. The J gene is TRBJ2-7, the V gene TRBV28, with D perhaps TRBD1 (5 bases). The CDR3 totals 13 residues. V lost 8 bases to trimming and J lost 3 bases, with 14 bases between them. Germline CDR1 reads MDHEN; CDR2 reads SYDVKM. The CDR3 sequence is CASGYRPDYEQYF. The DNA for the CDR3 is TGTGCCAGCGGTTACAGGCCGGACTACGAGCAGTACTTC. The full variable domain, rest sourced from reference TRBV28 and TRBJ2-7, is DVKVTQSSRYLVKRTGEKVFLECVQDMDHENMFWYRQDPGLGLRLIYFSYDVKMKEKGDIPEGYSVSREKKERFSLILESASTNQTSMYLCASGYRPDYEQYFGPGTRLTVT.

The table lists this clonotype with a few counts. The J gene is TRBJ1-5, the V gene TRBV9; unclear D gene. Deletions cut 2 bases from V and 1 base from J, with 4 bases between. The V gene's germline CDR1 is SGDLS and CDR2 YYNGEE. This CDR3 is built from 13 residues. DNA for the CDR3: TGTGCCAGCAGCGTGGAGAGCAATCAGCCCCAGCATTTT. As protein: CASSVESNQPQHF.

The V gene is TRBV12-3 or TRBV12-4, the J gene TRBJ2-2, with 8 bases matching TRBD1. Losses at the gene ends were 2 bases for V and 6 bases for J; bases not matched to a gene: 5. The CDR3 consists of 15 residues. The CDR3 sequence: CASSLQGAGAGELFF. For the CDR3, the DNA is TGTGCCAGCAGTTTACAGGGGGCCGGCGCCGGGGAGCTGTTTTTT.

The rearrangement joins TRBV29-1 to TRBJ2-7; TRBD2 matches 10 bases. There are 13 residues in the CDR3. CDR1 SQVTM and CDR2 ANQGSEA come from the germline V gene. Trimming took 1 base from V and 5 from J; bases not matched to a gene: 2. CDR3 region: CSVEGLAGNEQYF. DNA of the CDR3: TGCAGCGTTGAAGGACTAGCGGGCAACGAGCAGTACTTC.

The chain recombines TRBV5-1 with TRBJ2-1; TRBD2 aligns across 11 bases. This CDR3 comprises 16 residues. The trim removed 0 bases at V and 5 bases at J, leaving 4 bases unmatched. The germline CDR1 and CDR2 sequences are SGHRS and YFSETQ. The CDR3, as DNA: TGCGCCAGCAGCTTGGCCGGGACTAGCGGAAACAATGAGCAGTTCTTC. Translated: CASSLAGTSGNNEQFF.